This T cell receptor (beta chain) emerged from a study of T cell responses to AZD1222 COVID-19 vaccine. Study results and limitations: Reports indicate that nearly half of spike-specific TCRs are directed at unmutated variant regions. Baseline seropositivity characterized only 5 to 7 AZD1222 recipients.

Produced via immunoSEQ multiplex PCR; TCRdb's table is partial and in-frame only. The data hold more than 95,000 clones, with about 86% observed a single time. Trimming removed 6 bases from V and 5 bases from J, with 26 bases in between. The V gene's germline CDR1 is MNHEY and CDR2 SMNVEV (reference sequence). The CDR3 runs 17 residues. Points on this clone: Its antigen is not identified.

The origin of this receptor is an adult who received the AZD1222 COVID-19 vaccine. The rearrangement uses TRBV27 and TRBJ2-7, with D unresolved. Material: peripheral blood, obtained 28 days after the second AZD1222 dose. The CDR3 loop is CASSQQFSYRAEDEQYF. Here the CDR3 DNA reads TGTGCCAGCAGCCAGCAGTTTAGTTATAGGGCTGAGGACGAGCAGTACTTC.